Included here is one T cell receptor (beta chain) sequence, with context. No antigen is known for it. This table comes from immunoSEQ multiplex PCR, and its TCRdb copy is limited to in-frame clones, with some not included. The sample consists of approximately 13,000 clones, around four fifths of them appearing once. The record originates from a study of OX40 agonist ivuxolimab in advanced cancers. Germline V gene sequence: CDR1 PRHDT, CDR2 FYEKMQ (reference sequence). Trimming cost V 7 bases and J 2 bases, with 15 bases left between them. The CDR3 extends over 14 amino acids. Study-level findings and limits: By week 6 at 0.1 to 3.0 mg/kg, blood CD4+ and CD8+ T cells had expanded clonally. More expanded clones were seen, on average, in CD8+ T cells than in CD4+.

The rearrangement joins TRBV13 to TRBJ2-7, with D tentatively TRBD2 (5 bases). The source material was CD4+ or CD8+ T cells sorted from blood, sampled in a trial of the OX40 agonist ivuxolimab. The sequence derives from an adult with an advanced solid tumor such as melanoma, head and neck, liver or kidney cancer. The CDR3 nucleotides are TGTGCCAGCAAGGAGTCTAGCTCTACCTACGAGCAGTACTTC. Residues: CASKESSSTYEQYF.